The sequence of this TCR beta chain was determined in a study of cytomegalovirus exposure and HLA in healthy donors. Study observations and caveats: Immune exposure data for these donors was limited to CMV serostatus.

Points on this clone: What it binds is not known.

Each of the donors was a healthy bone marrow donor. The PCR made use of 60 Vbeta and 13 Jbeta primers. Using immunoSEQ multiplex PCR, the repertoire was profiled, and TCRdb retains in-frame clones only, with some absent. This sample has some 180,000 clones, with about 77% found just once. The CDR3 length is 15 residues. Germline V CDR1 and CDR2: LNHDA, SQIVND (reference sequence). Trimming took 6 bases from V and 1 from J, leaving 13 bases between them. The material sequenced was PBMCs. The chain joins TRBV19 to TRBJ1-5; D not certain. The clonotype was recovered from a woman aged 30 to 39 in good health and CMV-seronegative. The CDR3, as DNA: TGTGCCAGTAGCCCCCCTGTACGGAGCAATCAGCCCCAGCATTTT. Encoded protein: CASSPPVRSNQPQHF. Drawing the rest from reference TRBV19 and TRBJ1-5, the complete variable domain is DGGITQSPKYLFRKEGQNVTLSCEQNLNHDAMYWYRQDPGQGLRLIYYSQIVNDFQKGDIAEGYSVSREKKESFPLTVTSAQKNPTAFYLCASSPPVRSNQPQHFGDGTRLSIL.